The rows below give T cell receptor beta chains drawn from one sample of a study of post-analysis software for immune sequencing data. One entry per CDR3 protein results from TCRdb running MiXCR on the PCR reads. The sample lists some 890,000 distinct CDR3 sequences, roughly 50% occurring once. The specimen sequenced was blood. Receptors originate from a girl between 10 and 17 years old with multiple sclerosis. The CDR3 runs from the conserved cysteine through the conserved F or W. Each record gives: CDR3 DNA, CDR3 protein, V gene, J gene, D gene, clone size. D genes are given only for firm matches. The listing skips clone size in some rows; elsewhere it reads once, few, many or a size class.

TGTGCCAGCAGTTCGGGACCGGGACTACGGACAGAGACCCAGTACTTC	CASSSGPGLRTETQYF	TRBV12-3/TRBV12-4	TRBJ2-5	TRBD2	-
TGCAGCGTGACAGGGTTGGGGTACGAGCAGTACTTC	CSVTGLGYEQYF	TRBV29-1	TRBJ2-7	TRBD1	-
TGTGCCAGCAGTTACAGTCCGGGACTAGCAATGGATACGCAGTATTTT	CASSYSPGLAMDTQYF	TRBV6-5	TRBJ2-3	TRBD2	once
TGTGCCACCAGCAGAGCGGGTACCTACGAGCAGTACTTC	CATSRAGTYEQYF	TRBV15	TRBJ2-7	-	few
TGTGCCAGCAGTTATGGGACGGGCTTGGGGGCCTACAATGAGCAGTTCTTC	CASSYGTGLGAYNEQFF	TRBV6-2/TRBV6-3	TRBJ2-1	-	-
TGTGCCAGCAGCTTATATGGTCAGCGTGTATCCTACGAGCAGTACTTC	CASSLYGQRVSYEQYF	TRBV11-2	TRBJ2-7	-	-
TGCGCCAGCAGCCAATCGTCAGCGGGACAGAACCACGAGCAGTACTTC	CASSQSSAGQNHEQYF	TRBV4-1	TRBJ2-7	-	-
TGCAGTGCTAGGCCCTACGGTGACTACGAGCAGTACTTC	CSARPYGDYEQYF	TRBV20-1	TRBJ2-7	-	-
TGTGCCAGCAGTTCCGGGACGGTAGCGACCCAGTACTTC	CASSSGTVATQYF	TRBV7-9	TRBJ2-5	-	few
TGTGCCAGCAGCTTGACTAGCTCCTACAATGAGCAGTTCTTC	CASSLTSSYNEQFF	TRBV7-9	TRBJ2-1	-	few
TGCAGCGTTGAAGTAGGGGTGAATCAGCCCCAGCATTTT	CSVEVGVNQPQHF	TRBV29-1	TRBJ1-5	-	-
TGTGCCAGCAGCCTGCCTGGGACAGGGGGCAGTCAGCCCCAGCATTTT	CASSLPGTGGSQPQHF	TRBV6-5	TRBJ1-5	TRBD1	-
TGCAGTGCTGGGCGGGGCAGGTCTACCTACAATGAGCAGTTCTTC	CSAGRGRSTYNEQFF	TRBV20-1	TRBJ2-1	-	-
TGTGCCAGCAGTCGGGACAGGGCCAAAAACATTCAGTACTTC	CASSRDRAKNIQYF	TRBV6-5	TRBJ2-4	TRBD1	many
TGTGCCATACGGAGGGGCCCTACTTTAGGAGATACGCAGTATTTT	CAIRRGPTLGDTQYF	TRBV10-3	TRBJ2-3	-	-
TGTGCCAGCAGCAGGACTCTGAACTCCTACGAGCAGTACTTC	CASSRTLNSYEQYF	TRBV6-5	TRBJ2-7	-	-
TGTGCCATCAGTGGCCGAGCCTCAGGGGGGTCTGACTCTGGGGCCAACGTCCTGACTTTC	CAISGRASGGSDSGANVLTF	TRBV10-3	TRBJ2-6	-	few
TGTGCCACCAGCCCCGGCGGGACTAGCGGATACCGACGCAATGAGCAGTTCTTC	CATSPGGTSGYRRNEQFF	TRBV15	TRBJ2-1	TRBD2	few
TGCAGTGCTCCTGGACTAGCGGTTTTTAGCTCCTACAATGAGCAGTTCTTC	CSAPGLAVFSSYNEQFF	TRBV20-1	TRBJ2-1	TRBD2	-
TGTGCCAGCAGCTCCCCCTCTCCGGGAGGGCCCTCCGAGCAGTACTTC	CASSSPSPGGPSEQYF	TRBV7-8	TRBJ2-7	TRBD2	-
TGTGCCAGCAGGGGGACAGACAACACCGGGGAGCTGTTTTTT	CASRGTDNTGELFF	TRBV12-3/TRBV12-4	TRBJ2-2	TRBD1	-
TGCAGCGTTGAAGCATTCCAACAGGGGGCAATCACTGAAGCTTTCTTT	CSVEAFQQGAITEAFF	TRBV29-1	TRBJ1-1	TRBD1	-
TGTGCCATCAGTGAGTCGTTGGGTCAGCCCCAGCATTTT	CAISESLGQPQHF	TRBV10-3	TRBJ1-5	-	-
TGTGCCAGCAGCCAGGTGATCGGGACACCGGACGGCTACACCTTC	CASSQVIGTPDGYTF	TRBV3-1	TRBJ1-2	-	few
TGTGCCAGCAGCCAATTGGGGGAGAACACCGGGGAGCTGTTTTTT	CASSQLGENTGELFF	TRBV14	TRBJ2-2	-	-
TGTGCCAGCAGTTTCCGGGACAATAACTACGAGCAGTACTTC	CASSFRDNNYEQYF	TRBV27	TRBJ2-7	-	-
TGCGCCAGCAGCCGAATCGGGACAGGACCCTACGAGCAGTACTTC	CASSRIGTGPYEQYF	TRBV4-1	TRBJ2-7	TRBD1	-
TGCAGCGTGATGATAAGCGGGGCCCGGGGAGAGACCCAGTACTTC	CSVMISGARGETQYF	TRBV29-1	TRBJ2-5	TRBD2	few
TGCGCCAGCAGCGGGGCGGATGTAACGCGGGAGCAGTACTTC	CASSGADVTREQYF	TRBV5-1	TRBJ2-7	-	few
TGTGCCAGCAGTGAAAGGGACAGTCGCTACGAGCAGTACTTC	CASSERDSRYEQYF	TRBV6-1	TRBJ2-7	TRBD1	-
TGCAGCGTCACAGGGGCGGAGAACACCGGGGAGCTGTTTTTT	CSVTGAENTGELFF	TRBV29-1	TRBJ2-2	TRBD1	few
TGTGCCAGCAGCTACACGACAGGGACCCACCACGAGCAGTACTTC	CASSYTTGTHHEQYF	TRBV6-5	TRBJ2-7	TRBD1	-
TGTGCCAGCAGTTACTCTTCTGGCAGGGGCCCCAATGAGCAGTTCTTC	CASSYSSGRGPNEQFF	TRBV6-2/TRBV6-3	TRBJ2-1	-	-
TGCAGTGCTAGAGATCGGCGACAGATCGAGCAGTACTTC	CSARDRRQIEQYF	TRBV20-1	TRBJ2-7	-	-
TGTGCCAGCAGCACGGACAGGGCCTTAGTGGGGCAGTACTTC	CASSTDRALVGQYF	TRBV7-9	TRBJ2-7	TRBD1	-
TGTGCCAGCAGCAAAGGACTAGCCGCCTGCTACGAGCAGTACTTC	CASSKGLAACYEQYF	TRBV21-1	TRBJ2-7	-	-
TGTGCCAGCAGCCCAAGTCCAGGACAGGCCTACTACGAGCAGTACTTC	CASSPSPGQAYYEQYF	TRBV4-2	TRBJ2-7	TRBD1	-
TGTGCCAGCAGTTTACGACTACCAGATACGCAGTATTTT	CASSLRLPDTQYF	TRBV12-3/TRBV12-4	TRBJ2-3	-	few
TGTGCCAGCAGCTTAAGGAGCAGGACCTACGAGCAGTACTTC	CASSLRSRTYEQYF	TRBV11-2	TRBJ2-7	-	-
TGTGCCATCAAAAGGGGACAGGGTCATGAGCAGTTCTTC	CAIKRGQGHEQFF	TRBV10-3	TRBJ2-1	TRBD1	few
TGCAGTGCTTCTGACGGGGTAGTCGGGACCTACGAGCAGTACTTC	CSASDGVVGTYEQYF	TRBV20-1	TRBJ2-7	-	-
TGTGCCCGCAGCTTGGACATTGCAAGCTCCTATAATTCACCCCTCCACTTT	CARSLDIASSYNSPLHF	TRBV27	TRBJ1-6	-	-
TGCAGCGGGATGGACAGGAAGAATTACGAGCAGTACTTC	CSGMDRKNYEQYF	TRBV29-1	TRBJ2-7	TRBD1	few
TGCAGCGTTGCCCGACAGGGGAGCTCCTATAATTCACCCCTCCACTTT	CSVARQGSSYNSPLHF	TRBV29-1	TRBJ1-6	TRBD1	few
TGTGCCAGCAGTGAATCGGCAGGCTGGAACACTGAAGCTTTCTTT	CASSESAGWNTEAFF	TRBV25-1	TRBJ1-1	-	-
TGCAGCGTTGAAGATCGAAAACGGGGGAGAGGCTACACCTTC	CSVEDRKRGRGYTF	TRBV29-1	TRBJ1-2	-	-
TGCAGTGCGGGACTTCGGCTAGCGGGATCGGGGGAGCAGTACTTC	CSAGLRLAGSGEQYF	TRBV20-1	TRBJ2-7	TRBD2	few
TGTGCCAGCTCACGGGATCGGCGGAGCACAGATACGCAGTATTTT	CASSRDRRSTDTQYF	TRBV18	TRBJ2-3	-	few
TGCGCCAGCAGCTCTCAGGGACCCCAGGAGACCCAGTACTTC	CASSSQGPQETQYF	TRBV5-1	TRBJ2-5	-	-
TGTACCAGCAGCCTAACCCGACTAGACATTCAGTACTTC	CTSSLTRLDIQYF	TRBV7-3	TRBJ2-4	-	once
TGCAGTGCTAGAGCAAGGGCGGGAGTGGCGTTTCTTTACCAAGAGACCCAGTACTTC	CSARARAGVAFLYQETQYF	TRBV20-1	TRBJ2-5	TRBD2	-
TGTGCCAGCAGCCTTGGGACGGAATACAATGAGCAGTTCTTC	CASSLGTEYNEQFF	TRBV7-3	TRBJ2-1	-	-
TGTGCCAGCAGCCGAACCGGACTGGTACAAGAGACCCAGTACTTC	CASSRTGLVQETQYF	TRBV6-1	TRBJ2-5	-	-